This T cell receptor beta chain is drawn from a study of cytomegalovirus exposure and HLA in healthy donors. Study-level information: Clustering assigned 70% to 90% of the 350 to 450 genotyped donors to the Caucasian-associated ancestry cluster. Study-level points and caveats: A missense DCLRE1C variant was associated with V- and J-gene trimming of TCR beta chains in a later analysis, and an independent cohort replicated the association.

Amplification used 60 Vbeta primers and 13 Jbeta primers. The method was immunoSEQ multiplex PCR; TCRdb's version includes in-frame clones alone and lacks a portion of them. The table for this sample gives approximately 37,000 clones. Worth noting for this clone: Its antigen is unidentified.

Germline V CDR1 and CDR2: SGHRS, YFSETQ. This CDR3 region has 20 residues. Trimming at V came to 0 bases and at J to 1 base, leaving 13 bases not matched to a gene. Unrecorded immune exposures were likely, despite nominal health at sampling. V is TRBV5-1 and J is TRBJ2-1; 10 bases match TRBD2. The sequenced sample consisted of PBMCs. This TCR came from a man aged 40-49 years in good health and CMV-seropositive. The CDR3 nucleotides are TGCGCCAGCAGCTTGGCCGGAGGTGGAGCGGGAGGGCCGTCCTACAATGAGCAGTTCTTC. Protein product: CASSLAGGGAGGPSYNEQFF.